This T cell receptor (beta chain) appears in the sequencing data of a study of cytomegalovirus exposure and HLA in healthy donors. Study at large: Early on, a data release was issued that held about 85 million unique TCRs from HLA-typed donors.

CDR3 size: 15 residues. Germline CDR1 and CDR2: SNHLY and FYNNEI. Trimming removed 7 bases at V and 0 bases at J, with 14 bases between. This clone was seen just once. The PCR contained 60 Vbeta and 13 Jbeta primers. Produced via immunoSEQ multiplex PCR; TCRdb's table is partial and in-frame only. The profile shows 150,000 or so clones, roughly 80% of them singletons. Sequences were obtained from PBMCs. The clonotype originates from a man aged 18 to 30 in good health and CMV-seronegative. J is TRBJ2-3 and V is TRBV2; the D gene is possibly TRBD2 (5 bases). The CDR3 sequence: CASNGKSQSTDTQYF. Written as DNA, the CDR3 is TGTGCCAGCAACGGGAAATCCCAGAGCACAGATACGCAGTATTTT.